This entry lists 16 T cell receptor beta chains sequenced from one sample in a study of cytomegalovirus exposure and HLA in healthy donors (dated by TCRdb to 2017 to 2019). The library relied on the immunoSEQ multiplex PCR assay. The multiplex PCR relied on a mix of 60 forward primers for TCR Vbeta segments and 13 reverse primers for TCR Jbeta segments. This is the immuneACCESS table as TCRdb keeps it, with only in-frame sequences that have V and J called. A part of the clones is gone; compared with another copy, unresolved V genes explain less than half, and the rest is unexplained. For this sample there are some 180,000 clones; about 10% appear just once. Approximately 1.5% of the sample is in the top ten clones. The sample was PBMCs. All receptors come from a young woman in good health and CMV-seropositive.

Only a few counts were recorded for this clone. The chain joins TRBV29-1 to TRBJ1-1; D remains ambiguous. Germline V gene lookup returns CDR1 SQVTM and CDR2 ANQGSEA. This CDR3 comprises 12 residues. DNA of the CDR3: TGCAGTGCCCGAGGGTCGAACACTGAAGCTTTCTTT. This translates into CSARGSNTEAFF.

This clone was seen more than once but under ten times. The genes are TRBV2 and TRBJ1-2; D not resolved. The CDR3 spans 13 residues. Germline CDR1 SNHLY, CDR2 FYNNEI. Trimming stripped 3 bases from V and 8 bases from J, with 13 bases between. CDR3 amino acids: CASSERWLGGYTF. The CDR3 DNA reads as TGTGCCAGCAGTGAGAGGTGGCTCGGGGGCTACACCTTC.

The rearrangement links TRBV15 to TRBJ2-7, with 7 bases lining up with TRBD1. The CDR3 spans 16 residues. The V gene's germline CDR1 is LNHNV and CDR2 YYDKDF (reference sequence). Trimming at V came to 2 bases and at J to 0 bases, leaving 7 bases not matched to a gene. The CDR3 sequence is CATSRSLSGGSYEQYF. The CDR3 DNA sequence: TGTGCCACCAGCAGATCCCTTTCAGGGGGCTCCTACGAGCAGTACTTC.

This clone appeared a few times. This sequence joins TRBV30 and TRBJ2-4; a possible D gene is TRBD2 (5 bases). The ends were cut back, 4 bases at V and 0 bases at J, with 10 bases in the middle. Germline values: CDR1 GTSNPN, CDR2 SVGIG (reference sequence). The CDR3 runs to 14 residues. As DNA, the CDR3 is TGTGCCTGGACCGAGGGATTAGCCAAAAACATTCAGTACTTC. Protein: CAWTEGLAKNIQYF.

This clone was counted only a few times. V usage is TRBV10-3 and J usage is TRBJ2-1, with TRBD2 identical over 9 bases. Germline assignment: CDR1 ENHRY and CDR2 SYGVKD. This CDR3 is built from 15 residues. V shed 2 bases, J shed 2 bases, and the junction held 1 base outside the gene matches. CDR3: CAISEGGRAYNEQFF. In DNA form, the CDR3 reads TGTGCCATCAGTGAGGGCGGGAGGGCCTACAATGAGCAGTTCTTC.

This clone occurred a few times. J is TRBJ2-2 and V is TRBV9, with 11 bases identical to TRBD2. From germline, CDR1 is SGDLS and CDR2 YYNGEE. The J segment lost 4 bases and the V segment lost 4 bases, leaving 6 bases of the junction unmatched. The CDR3 is 16 residues long. Here the CDR3 DNA reads TGTGCCAGCAGCCGACTAGCGGGACTTGGCACCGGGGAGCTGTTTTTT. It specifies CASSRLAGLGTGELFF. Looking up the rest from reference TRBV9 and TRBJ2-2 gives the full variable domain: DSGVTQTPKHLITATGQRVTLRCSPRSGDLSVYWYQQSLDQGLQFLIQYYNGEERAKGNILERFSAQQFPDLHSELNLSSLELGDSALYFCASSRLAGLGTGELFFGEGSRLTVL.

A few counts support this clone. The chain is built from TRBV29-1 and TRBJ2-7, with a tentative D call TRBD2 (5 bases). The CDR3 runs to 14 residues. The V end lost 2 bases, the J end lost 5 bases, and 16 bases lay between the germline ends. Germline CDR1 is SQVTM and CDR2 is ANQGSEA. Written as DNA, the CDR3 is TGCAGCGTTGAATTACGGGGAAGAAGTGACGAGCAGTACTTC. Amino acid sequence: CSVELRGRSDEQYF.

Only a few counts were recorded for this clone. This rearrangement joins TRBV10-1 to TRBJ2-2; possibly TRBD2 for D (5 bases). CDR1 is WNHNN, CDR2 SYGVQD, per germline (reference sequence). Trimming cost V 4 bases and J 2 bases, with 8 bases left between them. The CDR3 spans 14 residues. The CDR3 spells CASSGRLNTGELFF. In nucleotides, the CDR3 is TGCGCCAGCAGTGGGCGACTAAACACCGGGGAGCTGTTTTTT.

This chain joins TRBV2 and TRBJ2-5; 8 bases are shared with TRBD2. Germline trimming cut 6 bases from V and 7 bases from J; bases unmatched to any gene: 7. Germline V lookup: CDR1 SNHLY, CDR2 FYNNEI. The CDR3 loop spans 13 amino acids. The CDR3 spells CASRLTSARTQYF. CDR3 in DNA: TGTGCCAGCAGGCTGACTAGCGCTCGGACCCAGTACTTC.

The chain links TRBV9 to TRBJ2-3; 7 nucleotides agree with TRBD2. CDR1 and CDR2 from the germline V gene are SGDLS and YYNGEE. Trimming removed 3 bases from V and 6 bases from J; junction bases left unmatched: 7. The CDR3 runs 14 residues. CDR3 DNA: TGTGCCAGCAGCGGAGGACTAGTATGGGATACGCAGTATTTT. This gives the protein CASSGGLVWDTQYF.

CDR3 region: CASGPSGQGRGEQYF. CDR3 DNA sequence: TGTGCCAGCGGCCCCTCAGGACAGGGCAGGGGGGAGCAGTACTTC. The chain couples TRBV7-6 to TRBJ2-7, with TRBD1 matching over 8 bases. In germline, CDR1 is SGHVS, CDR2 FNYEAQ. V was clipped by 8 bases and J by 7 bases; unmatched bases: 16. This CDR3 contains 15 residues.

The chain joins TRBV7-3 to TRBJ2-7; D may be TRBD2 (5 bases). Between the trimmed V and J ends, which lost 3 bases and 4 bases, there was a span of 10 bases. CDR1 is SGHTA, CDR2 FQGTGA, per germline. The CDR3 contains 13 residues. The DNA of the CDR3 is TGTGCCAGCAGCTTGAACCGGGAATACGAGCAGTACTTC. This codes for CASSLNREYEQYF.

This chain's CDR3 is CAWRRGRGRETQYF. For the CDR3, the DNA is TGTGCCTGGAGGAGGGGCAGGGGAAGGGAGACCCAGTACTTC. V is TRBV30 and J is TRBJ2-5; tentatively, D is TRBD1 (6 bases). Germline V CDR1 and CDR2: GTSNPN, SVGIG (reference sequence). The CDR3 loop spans 14 amino acids. Trimming cost V 3 bases and J 5 bases, with 16 bases left between them.

This clone turned up a few times. This rearrangement joins TRBV5-8 to TRBJ2-2, with D possibly being TRBD1 (6 bases). CDR3 size: 16 residues. V lost 4 bases, J lost 2 bases, and 15 bases lay in between. Germline V gene lookup returns CDR1 SGHTS and CDR2 YDEGEE. CDR3 sequence reads: CASSVRTAKNTGELFF. CDR3 DNA sequence: TGTGCCAGCAGCGTTAGGACAGCCAAAAACACCGGGGAGCTGTTTTTT.

The V and J genes are TRBV6-1 and TRBJ1-4, with D unclear. CDR1 and CDR2 from the germline V gene are MNHNS and SASEGT. This CDR3 has 13 amino acids. Trimming took off 4 bases at V and 8 bases at J, with 11 bases between the two ends. The CDR3 reads CASSGLRREKLFF. CDR3 nucleotides: TGTGCCAGCAGTGGACTTAGACGGGAAAAACTGTTTTTT.

J is TRBJ2-5 and V is TRBV19; the match to TRBD2 covers 11 bases. The J call may be mistaken, given a closer DNA end match to TRBJ2-7. The germline gives CDR1 LNHDA, CDR2 SQIVND (reference sequence). CDR3 length equals 14 residues. As DNA, the CDR3 is TGTGCCAGTAGCACTAGCGGGGGCTCCTACGAGCAGTACTTC. It codes for CASSTSGGSYEQYF.